Listed here are 20 T cell receptor beta chains from one sample, sequenced in a study of CD8+ T cells in alopecia areata. RNA extraction was followed by reverse transcription into cDNA, which acted as the sequencing template. The method was immunoSEQ multiplex PCR; TCRdb's version includes in-frame clones alone and lacks a portion of them. The table includes 150,000 or so clones, around 47% detected once. Sample: CD4+ T cells sorted from blood. These TCRs come from a human donor with alopecia areata.

There are a few counts of this clone. V usage is TRBV28 and J usage is TRBJ1-2; D ambiguous. CDR1 is MDHEN and CDR2 is SYDVKM in the germline V gene. Trimming took off 3 bases at V and 0 bases at J, with 8 bases between the two ends. This CDR3 is 14 amino acids long. For the CDR3, the DNA is TGTGCCAGCAGTTTCGTGAAAGCTAACTATGGCTACACCTTC. Its protein is CASSFVKANYGYTF.

The rearrangement uses TRBV7-9 and TRBJ1-1; the D gene is possibly TRBD1 (6 bases). With 4 bases removed from V and 0 bases from J, the gap between germline ends came to 12 bases. The CDR3 has 15 amino acids. Germline lookup yields CDR1 SEHNR and CDR2 FQNEAQ (reference sequence). For the CDR3, the DNA is TGTGCCAGCAGCTCCGGACAGACCATGAACACTGAAGCTTTCTTT. Amino acids: CASSSGQTMNTEAFF. Together with reference TRBV7-9 and TRBJ1-1, the CDR3 gives the full variable domain: DTGVSQNPRHKITKRGQNVTFRCDPISEHNRLYWYRQTLGQGPEFLTYFQNEAQLEKSRLLSDRFSAERPKGSFSTLEIQRTEQGDSAMYLCASSSGQTMNTEAFFGQGTRLTVV.

The V and J genes are TRBV9 and TRBJ1-5; the D is unclear. V dropped 3 bases and J dropped 7 bases, with 11 bases sitting between them. Looked up from germline, CDR1 is SGDLS and CDR2 is YYNGEE. The CDR3 sequence is 13 residues long. The CDR3 coding sequence is TGTGCCAGCAGCGAGTCAGTTTGGCAGCCCCAGCATTTT. It specifies CASSESVWQPQHF.

This clone has only one observation. This rearrangement joins TRBV7-9 to TRBJ1-2; D unclear. V lost 2 bases and J 2 bases, leaving 9 bases between the germline ends. The CDR3 loop spans 14 amino acids. Per the germline V gene, CDR1 is SEHNR and CDR2 is FQNEAQ (reference sequence). CDR3 in amino acids: CASSLIGRNYGYTF. The CDR3 nucleotides are TGTGCCAGCAGCTTAATTGGCAGGAACTATGGCTACACCTTC.

This clone was observed a handful of times. The V and J genes are TRBV5-4 and TRBJ1-5; D call uncertain. This CDR3 contains 13 residues. V was trimmed by 4 bases and J by 3 bases, leaving 8 bases between them. CDR1 is SGHNT, CDR2 YYREEE, per germline (reference sequence). Here the CDR3 reads CASSHDPNQPQHF. CDR3 bases: TGTGCCAGCAGCCACGACCCCAATCAGCCCCAGCATTTT.

This clone occurred a few times. One end of the junction does not line up with germline, which may come from a read error. This sequence joins TRBV18 and TRBJ2-4; no firm D call. CDR3 length equals 17 residues. Germline lookup yields CDR1 KGHSH and CDR2 LQKENI. The CDR3 DNA reads TGTGCCAGCTCACCACTATTTACCACAGACGCCAATAACATTCAGTACTTC. Its protein is CASSPLFTTDANNIQYF. Full variable domain (remainder filled in from reference TRBV18 and TRBJ2-4): NAGVMQNPRHLVRRRGQEARLRCSPMKGHSHVYWYRQLPEEGLKFMVYLQKENIIDESGMPKERFSAEFPKEGPSILRIQQVVRGDSAAYFCASSPLFTTDANNIQYFGAGTRLSVL.

This clone was seen only a few times. The chain combines TRBV5-1 with TRBJ2-7; TRBD2 agrees at 7 bases. The CDR3 is 15 amino acids. V shed 2 bases, J shed 2 bases, and the junction held 7 bases outside the gene matches. CDR1 is SGHRS, CDR2 YFSETQ, per germline. CDR3 nucleotides: TGCGCCAGCAGCTTCCGAGCGGGACGAGCCTACGAGCAGTACTTC. It translates to CASSFRAGRAYEQYF. The complete variable domain, with remaining parts taken from reference TRBV5-1 and TRBJ2-7, reads KAGVTQTPRYLIKTRGQQVTLSCSPISGHRSVSWYQQTPGQGLQFLFEYFSETQRNKGNFPGRFSGRQFSNSRSEMNVSTLELGDSALYLCASSFRAGRAYEQYFGPGTRLTVT.

This sequence joins TRBV2 and TRBJ1-5; D is undetermined. V lost 5 bases, J lost 5 bases, and 16 bases lay in between. The germline CDR1 and CDR2 sequences are SNHLY and FYNNEI. This CDR3 spans 15 amino acids. CDR3: CASSYRAPGDQPQHF. As DNA, the CDR3 is TGTGCCAGCAGTTATCGGGCCCCTGGCGATCAGCCCCAGCATTTT.

This clone was picked up a small number of times. The chain employs TRBV29-1 and TRBJ2-3; no clear D gene. V was trimmed by 4 bases and J by 0 bases, leaving 17 bases between them. Germline values: CDR1 SQVTM, CDR2 ANQGSEA. CDR3 length: 16 amino acids. The CDR3 bases are TGCAGCGTTGGGGGTGTGGTAGTTGGAAGCACAGATACGCAGTATTTT. Translating gives CSVGGVVVGSTDTQYF.

The chain employs TRBV29-1 and TRBJ2-5; unclear D gene. The CDR3 runs 12 residues. V lost 6 bases and J lost 5, with 13 bases in between. Germline V gives CDR1 SQVTM, CDR2 ANQGSEA. The CDR3 region has the DNA TGCAGCGTACGGACGGTTAAGGAGACCCAGTACTTC. Its protein product is CSVRTVKETQYF.

The sample holds a few counts of this clone. This rearrangement joins TRBV14 to TRBJ2-7; no reliable D call. The CDR3 has 13 residues. CDR1 SGHDN and CDR2 FVKESK come from the germline V gene. Trimming took 0 bases from V and 6 from J, leaving 9 bases between them. Written as DNA, the CDR3 is TGTGCCAGCAGCCAAGATTCAAGGACCGAGCAGTACTTC. It specifies CASSQDSRTEQYF.

This clone was detected only a few times. The chain employs TRBV29-1 and TRBJ2-7; 10 bases agree with TRBD2. The germline CDR1 and CDR2 sequences are SQVTM and ANQGSEA. This CDR3 has 16 residues. V lost 6 bases to trimming and J lost 6 bases; unmatched junction nucleotides: 17. CDR3 coding DNA: TGCAGCGTCCAGGCGGCTAGCGGGAGTAGGAATCGCGAGCAGTACTTC. It specifies CSVQAASGSRNREQYF.

The CDR3 sequence: CASSSGTQPYEQYF. The CDR3 DNA follows: TGTGCCAGCAGTTCCGGGACACAACCTTACGAGCAGTACTTC. V usage is TRBV28 and J usage is TRBJ2-7; maybe TRBD1 (6 bases). Germline CDR1 reads MDHEN; CDR2 reads SYDVKM. V lost 4 bases and J 4 bases, leaving 14 bases between the germline ends. CDR3 length: 14 residues.

The CDR3 nucleotides are TGTGCCAGCAGTGTGACAGGGATGCCGATCTACGAGCAGTACTTC. Translation gives CASSVTGMPIYEQYF. The chain links TRBV27 to TRBJ2-7; 7 bases are shared with TRBD1. The CDR3 spans 15 residues. Trimming took 5 bases from V and 3 from J; bases not matched to a gene: 10. The germline CDR1 and CDR2 sequences are MNHEY and SMNVEV (reference sequence).

The rearrangement uses TRBV5-1 and TRBJ1-1; D not certain. The length of the CDR3 is 13 residues. The V gene lost 3 bases and the J gene lost 1 base, with 7 bases spanning the gap. Germline CDR1 SGHRS, CDR2 YFSETQ. CDR3 coding DNA: TGCGCCAGCAGCTCGGTTTCGAACACTGAAGCTTTCTTT. Translated: CASSSVSNTEAFF.

The chain joins TRBV29-1 to TRBJ1-5, with D perhaps TRBD1 (5 bases). The V gene's germline CDR1 is SQVTM and CDR2 ANQGSEA. The length of the CDR3 is 13 residues. The V end was cut by 6 bases, the J end by 6 bases, with 15 bases between. The chain's CDR3 is CSVSWGLGQPQHF. As DNA, the CDR3 is TGCAGCGTGTCCTGGGGGTTGGGTCAGCCCCAGCATTTT.

The rearrangement links TRBV29-1 to TRBJ2-7; 8 bases align to TRBD1. Trimming cost V 4 bases and J 6 bases; bases outside gene matches: 20. Looked up from germline, CDR1 is SQVTM and CDR2 is ANQGSEA. CDR3 length equals 17 residues. CDR3 loop: CSVGPRTGRAGRGEQYF. For the CDR3, the DNA is TGCAGCGTTGGACCACGGACAGGGCGGGCAGGGAGAGGCGAGCAGTACTTC.

This clone was picked up a small number of times. The chain joins TRBV19 to TRBJ1-2, with D tentatively TRBD1 (5 bases). Trimming removed 4 bases from V and 2 bases from J, with 8 bases in between. CDR1 LNHDA and CDR2 SQIVND come from the germline V gene (reference sequence). The CDR3 has 13 amino acids. CDR3 protein: CASSTDKNYGYTF. CDR3 in DNA: TGTGCCAGTAGTACGGACAAGAACTATGGCTACACCTTC.

This clone was picked up a small number of times. J is TRBJ2-7 and V is TRBV29-1, with TRBD2 matching over 8 bases. The length of the CDR3 is 15 residues. V shed 7 bases and J 4 bases; nucleotides not matched to a gene: 15. CDR1 SQVTM and CDR2 ANQGSEA come from the germline V gene. DNA for the CDR3: TGCAGCGCTGCGACAGTTTCTGGCGGGAGGTACGAGCAGTACTTC. Protein: CSAATVSGGRYEQYF.

The chain links TRBV29-1 to TRBJ2-1; tentatively, D is TRBD2 (7 bases). CDR1 and CDR2 from the germline V gene are SQVTM and ANQGSEA. CDR3 length: 18 amino acids. Between the trimmed V and J ends, which lost 1 base and 8 bases, there was a span of 27 bases. CDR3 sequence reads: CSVEARRGAGAHTDEQFF. The CDR3 nucleotides are TGCAGCGTTGAAGCCCGGAGGGGCGCGGGGGCGCACACGGATGAGCAGTTCTTC.